Described below is a single TCR beta chain sequence and its context. This receptor's antigen is unknown. Each CD8+ T cell subset was flow-sorted in triplicate, and 250,000 to 350,000 cells per subset were placed directly into RLT lysis buffer. To keep memory contaminants out, a stringent definition of naive CD8+ T cells was applied: CD45RO-CCR7+CD27+CD95-. Using standard density gradient centrifugation, peripheral blood mononuclear cells were isolated from buffy coats. A FACSAria III was used to flow-sort naive CXCR3-negative and CXCR3-positive CD8+ T cells. An RNeasy Mini Kit was used to extract total RNA from the sorted cells. This record belongs to a study of CXCR3-negative and CXCR3-positive naive CD8 T cells (dated by TCRdb to between 2017 and 2020). Concerning the study at large: In total, 110 million to 150 million TRB reads were obtained, corresponding to roughly 1.5 +/- 0.3 million reads per library. The TRBV-TRBJ cluster analysis covered naive subsets from about five donors and memory cells from 3 donors. Diversity and physicochemical repertoire analyses covered roughly eleven donors pooled from two independent experiments. Overall results and qualifications from the work: Because surface CD5, which is linked to self-reactivity in mice, was comparable between the naive subsets, TCR interaction strength was also inferred from the physicochemical properties of TRB CDR3s. TRB CDR3s from CXCR3-positive naive cells showed higher hydrophobicity (lower Kidera factor 4), lower energy, and higher strength and volume indices than CXCR3-negative naive cells. Similar TRBV-TRBJ usage was shown by naive CXCR3-negative and CXCR3-positive cells from the same donor, whereas distinct patterns were shown by memory cells. Because CXCR3 expression was partially decreased after cryopreservation, freshly isolated PBMCs were used for most assays. Comparably high repertoire diversity was found in both naive subsets, whereas much lower repertoire diversity was found in memory CD8+ T cells.

Per the germline V gene, SGDLS is the CDR1 and YYNGEE is the CDR2. Measured from the cysteine to the phenylalanine, the CDR3 is 11 residues long. DNA is not on record. The data were produced on a NextSeq 550. The Human TCR Profiling Kit (MiLaboratory) was used to make UMI-labeled 5' RACE TRB cDNA libraries. cDNA synthesis used the entire amount of extracted RNA, and PCR amplification then used the entire amount of cDNA produced. The libraries were made side by side, with each library going through the same number of PCR cycles. The study's own analysis went as follows. About 53,000 +/- 9,400 unique UMI-labeled TRB cDNA molecules per library were extracted with MIGEC and MiXCR, with at least two reads per UMI required. On average, each library contained approximately 40,000 +/- 10,000 functional in-frame TRB CDR3 nucleotide clonotypes without stop codons. After each sample was downsampled to 5000 UMI-labeled TRB molecules, VDJtools was used to calculate diversity metrics such as normalized Shannon-Wiener and Chao1. VDJtools computed clonotype-size-weighted physicochemical properties of the central five CDR3 residues: interaction energy, strength, volume and Kidera factor 4. TCRdb reprocessed the reads and assigns one entry to each CDR3 protein sequence, leaving out DNA. These V and J calls derive from TCRdb rather than the authors' analysis. The data table for this sample lists approximately 70,000 distinct CDR3 sequences. The top ten hold approximately 1.5% of the sample.

This sequence was found in a human donor in good health. Some clones in this sample may be carry-over from other donors' samples. The chain is encoded by TRBV9 joined to TRBJ2-1. The sample comprised naive CXCR3- CD8+ T cells from blood. The sample's cell subset or site label is to be understood as: CD45RO-CCR7+CD27+CD95- naive CD8+ T cells lacking CXCR3 (TNR3-). CDR3 sequence: CASSVGYEQFF.